One and the same sample provided the 18 T cell receptor beta chains below, sequenced in a study of cytotoxic CD8 clonotypes in ibrutinib-treated CLL. Method: immunoSEQ multiplex PCR; TCRdb's copy keeps in-frame clones and lacks some. The sample has 250,000 to 350,000 clones, approximately 76% seen once. The sequencing used PBMCs, collected at disease progression, from a patient treated with ibrutinib. Source of these receptors: a human donor with chronic lymphocytic leukemia.

This clone appeared a single time. This chain joins TRBV28 and TRBJ2-7; TRBD2 matches at 9 bases. Germline V CDR1 and CDR2: MDHEN, SYDVKM. The CDR3 spans 15 residues. The V and J ends lost 3 bases and 4 bases, in that order; junction bases with no gene match: 7. CDR3 nucleotides: TGTGCCAGCAGTTTGCGGCGGGAGGGCCCGTACGAGCAGTACTTC. Its translation is CASSLRREGPYEQYF. Complete variable domain (other parts from reference TRBV28 and TRBJ2-7): DVKVTQSSRYLVKRTGEKVFLECVQDMDHENMFWYRQDPGLGLRLIYFSYDVKMKEKGDIPEGYSVSREKKERFSLILESASTNQTSMYLCASSLRREGPYEQYFGPGTRLTVT.

The chain has TRBV6-5 and TRBJ2-7, with TRBD2 matching 10 bases. J gave up 6 bases and V 2 bases, and 4 bases lay outside the gene matches. CDR3 length equals 14 residues. The V gene's germline CDR1 is MNHEY and CDR2 SVGAGI. CDR3 DNA: TGTGCCAGCAGTTACCTAGCGGGAGCGACCGAGCAGTACTTC. Encoded protein: CASSYLAGATEQYF.

J is TRBJ2-5 and V is TRBV4-3; D is unresolved. CDR1 is LGHNA and CDR2 is YSLEER in the germline V gene. Trimming removed 0 bases from V and 1 base from J, with 3 bases in between. This CDR3 is built from 13 residues. The CDR3 loop is CASSQDIQETQYF. Written as DNA, the CDR3 is TGCGCCAGCAGCCAAGATATCCAAGAGACCCAGTACTTC.

The chain recombines TRBV4-1 with TRBJ2-3; unclear D gene. The CDR3 runs 16 residues. Between the trimmed V and J ends, which lost 0 bases and 7 bases, there was a span of 17 bases. The germline V gene has CDR1 MGHRA and CDR2 YSYEKL. CDR3 nucleotides: TGCGCCAGCAGCCAAGACGAAGGGATAGGCGCGAATACGCAGTATTTT. It translates to CASSQDEGIGANTQYF.

This chain links TRBV5-1 with TRBJ2-7; no clear D gene. Trimming removed 4 bases from V and 0 bases from J, with 8 bases in between. This CDR3 comprises 13 residues. Germline CDR1 and CDR2: SGHRS and YFSETQ. The CDR3 DNA reads TGCGCCAGCAGCATATTCCACTCCTACGAGCAGTACTTC. Its protein is CASSIFHSYEQYF. The entire variable domain, with the rest obtained from reference TRBV5-1 and TRBJ2-7, is as follows: KAGVTQTPRYLIKTRGQQVTLSCSPISGHRSVSWYQQTPGQGLQFLFEYFSETQRNKGNFPGRFSGRQFSNSRSEMNVSTLELGDSALYLCASSIFHSYEQYFGPGTRLTVT.

For the CDR3, the DNA is TGTGCCAGCAGTTACTCGGGCAGCATCAACTATGGCTACACCTTC. It yields the protein CASSYSGSINYGYTF. V and J are TRBV6-5 and TRBJ1-2; D remains unclear. V gave up 0 bases and J gave up 2 bases, with 10 bases separating them. Germline V lookup: CDR1 MNHEY, CDR2 SVGAGI. The CDR3 spans 15 residues.

The gene calls are TRBV10-1 and TRBJ2-7; 9 bases are a match to TRBD2. The CDR3 totals 16 residues. Germline V gene data show CDR1 as WNHNN and CDR2 as SYGVQD (reference sequence). Trimming removed 0 bases from V and 5 bases from J; junction bases left unmatched: 8. The CDR3 loop reads CASSESTVGLANEQYF. Written as DNA, the CDR3 is TGCGCCAGCAGTGAGTCGACGGTTGGACTAGCGAACGAGCAGTACTTC.

The genes are TRBV7-2 and TRBJ1-1, with D possibly TRBD1 on 6 matching bases. This CDR3 has 14 residues. Between the trimmed V and J ends, which lost 0 bases and 3 bases, there was a span of 8 bases. CDR1 is SGHTA, CDR2 FQGNSA, per germline. In DNA, the CDR3 is TGTGCCAGCAGCTTAGCCCCAGGGGACACTGAAGCTTTCTTT. This encodes CASSLAPGDTEAFF.

This rearrangement joins TRBV27 to TRBJ2-1; D not certain. CDR3 length: 13 amino acids. Trimming removed 2 bases from V and 10 bases from J, with 12 bases in between. The germline CDR1 and CDR2 sequences are MNHEY and SMNVEV (reference sequence). In DNA form, the CDR3 reads TGTGCCAGCAGTTTAGGCCCCGGTAGCGAGCAGTTCTTC. Translated, it gives CASSLGPGSEQFF.

The rearrangement uses TRBV11-2 and TRBJ2-3, with TRBD2 matching over 12 bases. With 5 bases clipped from V and 5 bases from J, the junction kept 8 bases outside the gene matches. The CDR3 consists of 16 residues. The germline gives CDR1 SGHAT, CDR2 FQNNGV. Here the CDR3 DNA reads TGTGCCAGCAGCCCGCGGACTAGCGGGGAAAAAGATACGCAGTATTTT. This translates into CASSPRTSGEKDTQYF.

The J gene is TRBJ1-5, the V gene TRBV29-1; no reliable D call. Germline values: CDR1 SQVTM, CDR2 ANQGSEA. V lost 4 bases and J 4 bases, leaving 8 bases between the germline ends. CDR3 length: 12 amino acids. CDR3 protein: CSVGQANQPQHF. The CDR3 DNA is TGCAGCGTTGGGCAGGCGAATCAGCCCCAGCATTTT.

DNA of the CDR3: TGCGCCAGCAGCCCGGGACAGATCGTTAACTATGGCTACACCTTC. Its translation is CASSPGQIVNYGYTF. V gene TRBV5-1 combines with J gene TRBJ1-2, with 7 bases that match TRBD1. The germline V gene has CDR1 SGHRS and CDR2 YFSETQ. V was pared by 4 bases and J by 1 base, with 7 bases of the junction left unmatched. CDR3 size: 15 residues.

This clone was seen only a few times. The chain has TRBV4-2 and TRBJ1-2; D is uncertain. The CDR3 has 12 amino acids. V dropped 0 bases and J dropped 4 bases, with 3 bases sitting between them. In germline, CDR1 is LGHNA, CDR2 YNFKEQ. CDR3 in DNA: TGTGCCAGCAGCCAAGATCCCTATGGCTACACCTTC. Translating it yields CASSQDPYGYTF.

This rearrangement joins TRBV29-1 to TRBJ1-2; no clear D. V lost 2 bases and J lost 4, with 14 bases in between. CDR1 and CDR2 (germline): SQVTM, ANQGSEA. CDR3 length: 14 amino acids. CDR3 DNA: TGCAGCGTTGAATCCGATTTAGGGCCCTATGGCTACACCTTC. Amino acids: CSVESDLGPYGYTF.

The V call is TRBV27, the J call TRBJ2-7; D is unclear. Germline V gene sequence: CDR1 MNHEY, CDR2 SMNVEV (reference sequence). CDR3 length: 15 amino acids. Between the trimmed V and J ends, which lost 6 bases and 0 bases, there was a span of 15 bases. The CDR3 loop is CASRSSWAPSYEQYF. The CDR3 bases are TGTGCCAGCAGGAGCTCATGGGCCCCCTCCTACGAGCAGTACTTC.

This clone has only a few counts. J is TRBJ1-1 and V is TRBV29-1, with TRBD1 identical over 9 bases. This CDR3 has 12 residues. CDR1 is SQVTM, CDR2 ANQGSEA, per germline. V lost 6 bases to trimming and J lost 7 bases; unmatched junction nucleotides: 6. This chain's CDR3 is CSVHYRGLEAFF. DNA for the CDR3: TGCAGCGTCCATTACAGGGGGCTTGAAGCTTTCTTT.

This rearrangement joins TRBV5-1 to TRBJ2-5; D is possibly TRBD2 (6 bases). Trimming left V 5 bases short and J 7 bases short, with 21 bases between. The CDR3 sequence is 15 residues long. From germline, CDR1 is SGHRS and CDR2 YFSETQ. CDR3 nucleotides: TGCGCCAGCAGTTCGCCTAGCGAGAGAAAATGGACCCAGTACTTC. It codes for CASSSPSERKWTQYF.

V and J are TRBV28 and TRBJ1-5; maybe TRBD1 (5 bases). Germline V CDR1 and CDR2: MDHEN, SYDVKM. Between the trimmed V and J ends, which lost 3 bases and 7 bases, there was a span of 13 bases. The CDR3 runs 14 residues. The CDR3 region has the DNA TGTGCCAGCAGTTTGGGGACCCTCGAGCAGCCCCAGCATTTT. Translation: CASSLGTLEQPQHF.